Following are 23 T cell receptor beta chains from one sample sequenced in a study of regulatory T cells in long-lasting Graves disease. iRepertoire HTBI primers and Arm-PCR of CDR3 regions built TCR beta libraries. Each CDR3 protein gets one entry after TCRdb re-called the multiplex PCR reads with MiXCR. The sample lists roughly 700,000 distinct CDR3 sequences, approximately 29% occurring once. As for time point: persistent/refractory GD, antithyroid drugs over 5 years with positive TRAb. Scientists built the TCR library using RNA that was extracted from PBMCs. Sequencing used peripheral blood mononuclear cells (PBMCs), obtained when the disease was refractory, from a patient treated with antithyroid drugs. The receptor source for this set is a female donor with Graves disease.

This clonotype was detected only a few times. The rearrangement links TRBV27 to TRBJ1-2; D remains unclear. The germline V gene encodes CDR1 MNHEY and CDR2 SMNVEV (reference sequence). V lost 6 bases to trimming and J lost 1 base, with 12 bases between them. The CDR3 consists of 14 residues. This chain's CDR3 is CASSRRSLNYGYTF. The CDR3 DNA reads TGTGCCAGCAGCCGACGCAGCCTTAACTATGGCTACACCTTC.

This clonotype was seen repeatedly, ten times or more. This chain links TRBV7-2 with TRBJ1-2; 10 bases are shared with TRBD1. This CDR3 is 14 amino acids long. V lost 1 base and J lost 8; bases outside the gene matches: 4. Per germline, CDR1 SGHTA and CDR2 FQGNSA. This CDR3 reads CASSLGQGARGYTF. The CDR3 coding sequence is TGTGCCAGCAGCTTAGGACAGGGGGCGCGGGGCTACACCTTC. Full variable domain (outside the CDR3, taken from reference TRBV7-2 and TRBJ1-2): GAGVSQSPSNKVTEKGKDVELRCDPISGHTALYWYRQSLGQGLEFLIYFQGNSAPDKSGLPSDRFSAERTGGSVSTLTIQRTQQEDSAVYLCASSLGQGARGYTFGSGTRLTVV.

This clonotype was observed a handful of times. The chain links TRBV12-3 or TRBV12-4 to TRBJ2-1; D gene uncertain. The CDR3 has 11 amino acids. Trimming removed 3 bases at V and 7 bases at J, with 4 bases between. This chain's CDR3 is CASSFANEQFF. The CDR3 nucleotides read TGTGCCAGCAGTTTTGCAAATGAGCAGTTCTTC.

This chain connects TRBV12-3 or TRBV12-4 to TRBJ1-6; D is perhaps TRBD1 (6 bases). Trimming cost V 5 bases and J 5 bases, with 13 bases left between them. The CDR3 totals 15 residues. DNA of the CDR3: TGTGCCAGCAGTACGGGGACATTAGATAATTCACCCCTCCACTTT. Its protein is CASSTGTLDNSPLHF.

This clonotype has ten or more counts. The chain recombines TRBV12-3 or TRBV12-4 with TRBJ2-7, with 7 bases that match TRBD2. J was trimmed by 2 bases and V by 2 bases; bases with no gene match: 3. CDR3 length: 14 amino acids. The CDR3 spells CASSLLAETYEQYF. CDR3 coding DNA: TGTGCCAGCAGTTTACTAGCGGAGACCTACGAGCAGTACTTC.

This clonotype was counted ten times or more. The chain employs TRBV12-5 and TRBJ2-7; D unclear. This CDR3 has 13 residues. V was shortened by 1 base and J by 6 bases, with 10 bases between the two germline ends. CDR1 LGHNT and CDR2 FRNRAP come from the germline V gene. CDR3 bases: TGTGCTAGTGGTTTGGCCGATTTTGGCGAGCAGTACTTC. Translated, it gives CASGLADFGEQYF.

This clonotype was counted only a few times. The rearrangement uses TRBV20-1 and TRBJ2-7, with 7 positions matching TRBD1. J gave up 0 bases and V 1 base, and 9 bases lay outside the gene matches. The germline V gene encodes CDR1 DFQATT and CDR2 SNEGSKA (reference sequence). The CDR3 is 16 amino acids. The CDR3 sequence is CSARVGRGGLSYEQYF. CDR3 DNA sequence: TGCAGTGCTAGAGTCGGTAGAGGGGGCCTCTCCTACGAGCAGTACTTC.

V gene TRBV19 combines with J gene TRBJ1-2; D is unresolved. The CDR3 extends over 14 amino acids. Germline lookup yields CDR1 LNHDA and CDR2 SQIVND (reference sequence). The V gene lost 9 bases and the J gene lost 1 base, with 15 bases spanning the gap. The CDR3 DNA sequence: TGTGCCAGCGCGGGAGAGGACTTTAACTATGGCTACACCTTC. It specifies CASAGEDFNYGYTF. Complete variable domain (other parts from reference TRBV19 and TRBJ1-2): DGGITQSPKYLFRKEGQNVTLSCEQNLNHDAMYWYRQDPGQGLRLIYYSQIVNDFQKGDIAEGYSVSREKKESFPLTVTSAQKNPTAFYLCASAGEDFNYGYTFGSGTRLTVV.

This clonotype was picked up a small number of times. The chain combines TRBV3-1 with TRBJ1-5; the D is unclear. The germline CDR1 and CDR2 sequences are LGHDT and YNNKEL (reference sequence). The CDR3 loop spans 15 amino acids. Trimming pared 1 base from V and 2 bases from J, leaving 9 bases between. The DNA of the CDR3 is TGTGCCAGCAGCCAAGGAATAGGCGGCAATCAGCCCCAGCATTTT. This sequence encodes CASSQGIGGNQPQHF.

Many counts were recorded for this clonotype. This sequence joins TRBV2 and TRBJ1-2; D not certain. Trimming left V 5 bases short and J 4 bases short, with 17 bases between. The CDR3 spans 15 residues. CDR1 is SNHLY and CDR2 is FYNNEI in the germline V gene. The CDR3 reads CASSPITEFPYGYTF. The CDR3 DNA sequence: TGTGCCAGCAGTCCGATAACAGAGTTCCCCTATGGCTACACCTTC.

V and J are TRBV6-2 or TRBV6-3 and TRBJ2-7; D is uncertain. The CDR3 covers 13 residues. The V end was cut by 7 bases, the J end by 3 bases, with 13 bases between. Per the germline V gene, CDR1 is MNHEY and CDR2 is SVGEGT. The CDR3 coding sequence is TGTGCCAGCAACCTCCGGGTCCTCTACGAGCAGTACTTC. It specifies CASNLRVLYEQYF.

At least ten counts were recorded for this clonotype. The rearrangement uses TRBV2 and TRBJ1-5; D possibly corresponds to TRBD1 (5 bases). Germline lookup yields CDR1 SNHLY and CDR2 FYNNEI. V was clipped by 6 bases and J by 5 bases, with 11 bases between them. This CDR3 has 13 residues. CDR3: CASRGEWDQPQHF. The DNA for the CDR3 is TGTGCCAGCAGAGGGGAATGGGATCAGCCCCAGCATTTT.

This clonotype was counted between two and nine times. V is TRBV6-2 or TRBV6-3 and J is TRBJ1-2; D not resolved. The CDR3 spans 13 residues. Trimming took 0 bases from V and 7 from J, leaving 9 bases between them. Germline V gene data show CDR1 as MNHEY and CDR2 as SVGEGT. This chain's CDR3 is CASSYSLGSGYTF. As DNA, the CDR3 is TGTGCCAGCAGTTACTCTCTAGGATCTGGCTACACCTTC.

J is TRBJ1-1 and V is TRBV6-2 or TRBV6-3; no reliable D call. This CDR3 region has 17 residues. V was trimmed by 2 bases and J by 0 bases, leaving 16 bases between them. Germline values: CDR1 MNHEY, CDR2 SVGEGT. The CDR3 reads CASSYLGQLGVNTEAFF. The CDR3 DNA follows: TGTGCCAGCAGTTACCTCGGGCAGCTCGGGGTGAACACTGAAGCTTTCTTT.

The CDR3 coding sequence is TGCGCCAGCAGCTCCTATCGGACTGGGGGAGAGACCCAGTACTTC. It specifies CASSSYRTGGETQYF. The rearrangement uses TRBV5-1 and TRBJ2-5; D may be TRBD1 or TRBD2 (5 bases each). Germline CDR1 and CDR2: SGHRS and YFSETQ. The CDR3 sequence is 15 residues long. V was pared by 3 bases and J by 4 bases, with 16 bases between.

A note on this clonotype: A much more abundant neighbour one base away suggests this may be a read error. The chain has TRBV10-3 and TRBJ1-4; possibly TRBD1 for D (5 bases). The CDR3 consists of 13 residues. V lost 10 bases, J lost 0 bases, and 9 bases lay in between. In germline, CDR1 is ENHRY, CDR2 SYGVKD. The CDR3: CATRQTTNEKLFF. CDR3 sequence (DNA): TGTGCCACCCGACAGACAACTAATGAAAAACTGTTTTTT.

The gene calls are TRBV12-3 or TRBV12-4 and TRBJ2-6; tentative D call: TRBD2 (5 bases). The CDR3 spans 14 residues. The V end lost 7 bases, the J end lost 4 bases, and 11 bases lay between the germline ends. CDR3: CASIRGSGANVLTF. DNA for the CDR3: TGTGCCAGCATCCGAGGGTCCGGGGCCAACGTCCTGACTTTC.

The CDR3 is CASRPSGIDEQYF. The CDR3 DNA is TGTGCCAGCAGACCCAGCGGGATCGACGAGCAGTACTTC. The rearrangement joins TRBV6-2 or TRBV6-3 to TRBJ2-7, with 7 bases that match TRBD2. Germline V CDR1 and CDR2: MNHEY, SVGEGT. V was clipped by 6 bases and J by 5 bases; unmatched bases: 7. The CDR3 consists of 13 residues.

The J gene is TRBJ1-1, the V gene TRBV5-1; D is perhaps TRBD1 (5 bases). The CDR3 is made up of 15 amino acids. Germline loops: CDR1 SGHRS, CDR2 YFSETQ. V shed 4 bases and J shed 0 bases, with 13 bases lying between them. CDR3 coding DNA: TGCGCCAGCAGCACCGACAGCCACATGAACACTGAAGCTTTCTTT. Its translation: CASSTDSHMNTEAFF.

In its sample, this clonotype was seen a few times. V usage is TRBV12-3 or TRBV12-4 and J usage is TRBJ1-5; D unresolved. This CDR3 has 14 amino acids. Trimming took off 7 bases at V and 5 bases at J, with 15 bases between the two ends. In DNA form, the CDR3 reads TGTGCCAGCACCCAACCGGGCCGGGATCAGCCCCAGCATTTT. Translation: CASTQPGRDQPQHF.

This clonotype was recorded many times. The V gene is TRBV12-3 or TRBV12-4, the J gene TRBJ1-2; TRBD1 is a possible D gene (6 bases). Trimming cost V 8 bases and J 8 bases, with 18 bases left between them. This CDR3 is built from 13 residues. CDR3 protein: CASGTNREVGYTF. The CDR3 DNA follows: TGTGCCAGCGGAACCAACAGGGAGGTCGGCTACACCTTC.

The V and J genes are TRBV28 and TRBJ2-7; D is ambiguous. Trimming cost V 6 bases and J 2 bases, with 17 bases left between them. Per germline, CDR1 MDHEN and CDR2 SYDVKM. The CDR3 loop spans 15 amino acids. DNA for the CDR3: TGTGCCAGCAGACCCGATAGGCGAGGAACCTACGAGCAGTACTTC. As protein: CASRPDRRGTYEQYF.

The count of this clonotype is one. The CDR3 region has the DNA TGCAGTGCTAGGGTCAGGAATTACTATGGCTACACCTTC. Its translation is CSARVRNYYGYTF. V and J are TRBV20-1 and TRBJ1-2, with unresolved D. The CDR3 extends over 13 amino acids. The V end lost 3 bases, the J end lost 3 bases, and 11 bases lay between the germline ends. Germline V lookup: CDR1 DFQATT, CDR2 SNEGSKA (reference sequence).